The clone carrying this TCR beta chain was seen only a few times. Its antigen remains unknown. Template switching added a universal primer site, and cDNA bore unique molecular identifiers. TCRdb reanalysed the 5' RACE reads using MiXCR and keeps one entry per CDR3 protein. The sample has 350,000 to 450,000 distinct CDR3 sequences, approximately 18% seen once; the top ten hold less than 15%. The data were obtained in a study of identical twins. Germline V gene data show CDR1 as ENHRY and CDR2 as SYGVKD. The V end lost 2 bases, the J end lost 3 bases, and 8 bases lay between the germline ends. The CDR3 sequence is 13 residues long. Healthy Caucasian donors formed the entire cohort. The study's findings and limits: Conclusions leaned on cross-sectional statistical analysis and did not track the same donors over time.

The sequence was collected from a man aged 45-60 years in good health. The chain has TRBV10-3 and TRBJ2-7, with a weak D call TRBD1 (5 bases). Sequenced: naive T cells sorted from blood. This CDR3 reads CAISEGQSYEQYF. The CDR3 nucleotides are TGTGCCATCAGTGAGGGACAAAGCTACGAGCAGTACTTC.